This T cell receptor (beta chain) was observed in a study of cytomegalovirus exposure and HLA in healthy donors. The PCR was carried out with 60 Vbeta primers and 13 Jbeta primers. The protocol was immunoSEQ multiplex PCR, while the TCRdb copy is restricted to in-frame clones and leaves out a portion. The sample holds approximately 210,000 clones, around 80% seen once. Study-level results: The study listed some 160 cytomegalovirus-associated TCR beta chains. Later analysis showed TCR association rates varying by HLA locus, highest for DRB1 and lowest for HLA-C.

As concerns this clone: Its antigen remains unidentified.

V was shortened by 3 bases and J by 0 bases, with 9 bases between the two germline ends. The CDR3 has 15 residues. Germline-derived CDR1 and CDR2 are LNHDA and SQIVND (reference sequence). This TCR derives from a man between 18 and 29 years old in good health and CMV-seronegative. The chain employs TRBV19 and TRBJ2-1; tentatively, D is TRBD2 (5 bases). The sample taken for sequencing was PBMCs. The CDR3 DNA sequence: TGTGCCAGTAGTATTGGGCTAGCCTCCTACAATGAGCAGTTCTTC. Its translation: CASSIGLASYNEQFF.